Sequencing of this TCR beta chain was carried out in a study of T cells in Graves' hyperthyroidism and ophthalmopathy. Germline CDR1 SQVTM, CDR2 ANQGSEA. V lost 4 bases to trimming and J lost 1 base, with 19 bases between them. This CDR3 is built from 17 residues. Study-level points and caveats: The majority of expanded thyroid clonotypes above 0.001 also appeared in blood. The model predicted ophthalmopathy a median approximately 6 months before onset.

The TCR beta CDR3 regions underwent amplification using RNA transcripts as the source. HTBI primers were employed in a first-round RT-PCR of the TCR CDR3. MiXCR was run by TCRdb on the multiplex PCR reads, yielding one entry per CDR3 protein. The sample includes about 510,000 distinct CDR3 sequences, approximately 48% of them seen just once. This clonotype turned up a few times. Its matching antigen is unknown. Sequencing was done on a sample of peripheral blood or thyroid tissue (not recorded which). The source is an adult woman with Graves' disease, either hyperthyroidism or ophthalmopathy (not recorded which). The chain employs TRBV29-1 and TRBJ2-2; weak D call: TRBD1 (6 bases). CDR3 region: CSVGSAPRTVNTGELFF. The CDR3 nucleotides are TGCAGCGTTGGATCGGCCCCAAGGACAGTGAACACCGGGGAGCTGTTTTTT.